Listed here are 25 T cell receptor beta chains from one sample, sequenced in a study of shared clonotypes between healthy human individuals. Clones were read by immunoSEQ multiplex PCR, and TCRdb kept only the in-frame ones, dropping some. This sample has 2,500,000 or so clones; around 94% occur once, and the top ten carry over 0.12%. The sequencing sample was made of naive CD4+ T cells sorted from blood. Subset denoted: CD45RA+ positively selected. The receptor set was obtained from a man aged 18 to 29 in good health.

The chain has TRBV5-4 and TRBJ2-5; 8 nucleotides line up with TRBD2. Germline V gene lookup returns CDR1 SGHNT and CDR2 YYREEE (reference sequence). Germline trimming cut 4 bases from V and 6 bases from J; bases unmatched to any gene: 11. The CDR3 is 15 residues long. CDR3 protein: CASSHPGAGAKTQYF. CDR3 DNA sequence: TGTGCCAGCAGCCACCCCGGAGCGGGGGCGAAGACCCAGTACTTC.

This sequence joins TRBV7-6 and TRBJ2-2; D not resolved. Deletions cut 4 bases from V and 5 bases from J, with 2 bases between. This CDR3 contains 11 residues. Germline V lookup: CDR1 SGHVS, CDR2 FNYEAQ. The CDR3 sequence: CASSSTGELFF. DNA of the CDR3: TGTGCCAGCAGCTCTACCGGGGAGCTGTTTTTT.

The chain joins TRBV6-1 to TRBJ2-5; D is ambiguous. Germline CDR1 MNHNS, CDR2 SASEGT. This CDR3 has 15 residues. V gave up 2 bases and J gave up 5 bases, with 15 bases separating them. This CDR3 is CASSEYFVPGETQYF. The CDR3 DNA follows: TGTGCCAGCAGTGAATACTTCGTCCCCGGGGAGACCCAGTACTTC.

This chain links TRBV5-1 with TRBJ1-1; a possible D gene is TRBD1 (6 bases). Germline V gives CDR1 SGHRS, CDR2 YFSETQ. The CDR3 has 13 residues. The ends were cut back, 0 bases at V and 7 bases at J, with 10 bases in the middle. The CDR3, as DNA: TGCGCCAGCAGCTTGGGGCAGGGGAATGAAGCTTTCTTT. It specifies CASSLGQGNEAFF.

This clone turned up a few times. This sequence joins TRBV7-8 and TRBJ1-1; weak D call: TRBD1 (5 bases). V was pared by 6 bases and J by 1 base, with 9 bases between. Germline assignment: CDR1 SGHVS and CDR2 FQNEAQ. The CDR3 is 13 residues long. In DNA form, the CDR3 reads TGTGCCAGCAGATCAGGGCGGAACACTGAAGCTTTCTTT. The encoded protein is CASRSGRNTEAFF.

The gene calls are TRBV5-1 and TRBJ2-2, with 10 positions matching TRBD1. The V gene's germline CDR1 is SGHRS and CDR2 YFSETQ. Unmatched junction bases numbered 6, after V lost 4 bases and J lost 6 bases. The CDR3 length is 15 residues. The CDR3 here is CASSADRGISGELFF. The DNA of the CDR3 is TGCGCCAGCAGCGCGGACAGGGGGATTTCCGGGGAGCTGTTTTTT. The entire variable domain, with the rest obtained from reference TRBV5-1 and TRBJ2-2, is as follows: KAGVTQTPRYLIKTRGQQVTLSCSPISGHRSVSWYQQTPGQGLQFLFEYFSETQRNKGNFPGRFSGRQFSNSRSEMNVSTLELGDSALYLCASSADRGISGELFFGEGSRLTVL.

The chain links TRBV6-6 to TRBJ1-4; 7 bases align to TRBD1. The CDR3 totals 13 residues. Per the germline V gene, CDR1 is MNHNY and CDR2 is SVGAGI (reference sequence). Germline trimming cut 6 bases from V and 7 bases from J; bases unmatched to any gene: 5. The CDR3 bases are TGTGCCAGCAGAACAGGGGAGGTTGAAAAACTGTTTTTT. It specifies CASRTGEVEKLFF.

The gene calls are TRBV2 and TRBJ2-2, with TRBD1 matching 7 bases. CDR1 and CDR2 (germline): SNHLY, FYNNEI. Trimming at V came to 7 bases and at J to 6 bases, leaving 5 bases not matched to a gene. CDR3 size: 13 residues. The CDR3 here is CASTEQGPGELFF. CDR3 in DNA: TGTGCCAGCACCGAACAGGGGCCCGGGGAGCTGTTTTTT.

The V call is TRBV6-5, the J call TRBJ2-1; TRBD1 agrees at 7 bases. Germline V gene lookup returns CDR1 MNHEY and CDR2 SVGAGI. This CDR3 has 14 residues. With V trimmed by 6 bases and J by 6 bases, 8 bases remained unmatched. CDR3 sequence: CASRSSGQRNEQFF. The CDR3, as DNA: TGTGCCAGCAGATCCTCGGGACAGCGCAATGAGCAGTTCTTC.

On this clone: The sample holds other DNA sequences that translate to the same CDR3. CDR3 in DNA: TGTGCCAGCTCACCGACTAGCGGCGGAGGAGAGACCCAGTACTTC. Amino acids: CASSPTSGGGETQYF. The J gene is TRBJ2-5, the V gene TRBV18; 9 nucleotides agree with TRBD2. The CDR3 has 15 amino acids. Looked up from germline, CDR1 is KGHSH and CDR2 is LQKENI. V was clipped by 3 bases and J by 4 bases; unmatched bases: 6.

The CDR3 bases are TGTGCCAGCAGTTATAGGAACCGGCCCTACGAGCAGTACTTC. Translated, it gives CASSYRNRPYEQYF. V usage is TRBV6-5 and J usage is TRBJ2-7; D remains unclear. Germline-derived CDR1 and CDR2 are MNHEY and SVGAGI. The CDR3 has 14 amino acids. The V end was cut by 3 bases, the J end by 2 bases, with 11 bases between.

The chain couples TRBV7-2 to TRBJ2-1; the D is unclear. CDR1 SGHTA and CDR2 FQGNSA come from the germline V gene. V gave up 0 bases and J gave up 2 bases, with 11 bases separating them. This CDR3 has 16 amino acids. CDR3 DNA sequence: TGTGCCAGCAGCTTAGCGCCAGCTTCCGCCTACAATGAGCAGTTCTTC. It yields the protein CASSLAPASAYNEQFF.

The gene calls are TRBV5-4 and TRBJ2-1; 7 nucleotides match TRBD1. Germline V gene lookup returns CDR1 SGHNT and CDR2 YYREEE (reference sequence). The CDR3 loop spans 14 amino acids. The V and J ends lost 4 bases and 4 bases, in that order; junction bases with no gene match: 5. Here the CDR3 reads CASSLRGTYNEQFF. The CDR3 DNA sequence: TGTGCCAGCAGCCTCAGGGGGACGTACAATGAGCAGTTCTTC.

The V gene is TRBV6-5, the J gene TRBJ1-2; D is uncertain. CDR3 length: 15 amino acids. Trimming cost V 7 bases and J 2 bases, with 17 bases left between them. Per the germline V gene, CDR1 is MNHEY and CDR2 is SVGAGI. In nucleotides, the CDR3 is TGTGCCAGCATTAGCCCCAAGTCCGCGAACTATGGCTACACCTTC. As protein: CASISPKSANYGYTF.

The CDR3 spells CASSRGHETEAFF. The CDR3 DNA is TGTGCCAGCAGTCGTGGACACGAAACTGAAGCTTTCTTT. J is TRBJ1-1 and V is TRBV6-5; possibly TRBD1 for D (5 bases). The CDR3 extends over 13 amino acids. Germline CDR1 reads MNHEY; CDR2 reads SVGAGI. Trimming took off 5 bases at V and 5 bases at J, with 12 bases between the two ends.

This clone was seen a handful of times. This rearrangement joins TRBV2 to TRBJ1-1; no definite D call. This CDR3 contains 13 residues. With 7 bases removed from V and 0 bases from J, the gap between germline ends came to 9 bases. Germline CDR1 SNHLY, CDR2 FYNNEI. The CDR3 DNA reads TGTGCCAGCAATCCGAAGATGAACACTGAAGCTTTCTTT. Protein sequence: CASNPKMNTEAFF.

The chain uses TRBV28 and TRBJ2-1; 8 bases are a match to TRBD1. V was clipped by 5 bases and J by 0 bases; unmatched bases: 15. CDR3 length: 19 amino acids. In germline, CDR1 is MDHEN, CDR2 SYDVKM. CDR3 in DNA: TGTGCCAGCAGTACTATCGGGGACAGGATTGTTTCCTCCTACAATGAGCAGTTCTTC. Translated: CASSTIGDRIVSSYNEQFF.

The CDR3 loop is CAWSQGFRANYGYTF. DNA for the CDR3: TGTGCCTGGAGCCAGGGGTTTAGAGCTAACTATGGCTACACCTTC. This chain joins TRBV30 and TRBJ1-2, with D perhaps matching TRBD1 (6 bases). This CDR3 is 15 amino acids long. Trimming removed 3 bases at V and 0 bases at J, with 14 bases between. The germline CDR1 and CDR2 sequences are GTSNPN and SVGIG (reference sequence).

V and J are TRBV28 and TRBJ2-1; 12 positions match TRBD2. V was pared by 4 bases and J by 0 bases, with 4 bases of the junction left unmatched. This CDR3 has 17 residues. Germline assignment: CDR1 MDHEN and CDR2 SYDVKM. CDR3 amino acids: CASSWTSGASSYNEQFF. The CDR3 DNA follows: TGTGCCAGCAGTTGGACTAGCGGGGCCAGCTCCTACAATGAGCAGTTCTTC.

This clone was seen just once. The chain employs TRBV19 and TRBJ2-7; 8 bases line up with TRBD2. CDR1 is LNHDA, CDR2 SQIVND, per germline (reference sequence). The V and J ends lost 5 bases and 3 bases, in that order; junction bases with no gene match: 6. CDR3 length: 14 residues. Here the CDR3 DNA reads TGTGCCAGTAGTGGTACCGGGACTAGCTACGAGCAGTACTTC. Residues: CASSGTGTSYEQYF. The full variable domain, its missing parts supplied by reference TRBV19 and TRBJ2-7, is DGGITQSPKYLFRKEGQNVTLSCEQNLNHDAMYWYRQDPGQGLRLIYYSQIVNDFQKGDIAEGYSVSREKKESFPLTVTSAQKNPTAFYLCASSGTGTSYEQYFGPGTRLTVT.

The V gene is TRBV28, the J gene TRBJ1-3; TRBD1 matches at 8 bases. CDR1 is MDHEN and CDR2 is SYDVKM in the germline V gene. The J segment lost 0 bases and the V segment lost 5 bases, leaving 9 bases of the junction unmatched. The CDR3 loop spans 17 amino acids. The CDR3 spells CASSTERTGRSGNTIYF. The CDR3 DNA sequence: TGTGCCAGCAGTACGGAAAGGACAGGGCGCTCTGGAAACACCATATATTTT.

V and J are TRBV6-6 and TRBJ2-5; D may correspond to TRBD1 or TRBD2 (5 bases each). V gave up 7 bases and J gave up 11 bases, with 26 bases separating them. The germline gives CDR1 MNHNY, CDR2 SVGAGI (reference sequence). This CDR3 has 15 amino acids. CDR3 nucleotides: TGTGCCAGCAACTTTCAAAGAGGGGCCCTAAGGGAGCAGTACTTC. It specifies CASNFQRGALREQYF.

J is TRBJ2-3 and V is TRBV7-2; 9 bases fit TRBD1. V trimming: 2 bases; J trimming: 2 bases; junction bases outside the gene matches: 11. Germline loops: CDR1 SGHTA, CDR2 FQGNSA. The CDR3 runs 18 residues. CDR3 nucleotides: TGTGCCAGCAGCTTATCTGCCGGACAGGGGATTATCACAGATACGCAGTATTTT. It codes for CASSLSAGQGIITDTQYF.

This clone was found once. The chain uses TRBV14 and TRBJ2-7; 9 bases fit TRBD1. The V and J ends lost 4 bases and 10 bases, in that order; junction bases with no gene match: 5. This CDR3 has 12 amino acids. CDR1 is SGHDN and CDR2 is FVKESK in the germline V gene. In DNA form, the CDR3 reads TGTGCCAGCAGCCCGGGACAGGGACTACAGTACTTC. The encoded protein is CASSPGQGLQYF.

This chain uses TRBV6-5 with TRBJ1-2; D uncertain. With 2 bases removed from V and 11 bases from J, the gap between germline ends came to 3 bases. The CDR3 has 9 residues. CDR1 MNHEY and CDR2 SVGAGI come from the germline V gene. CDR3 residues: CASSYRYTF. CDR3 bases: TGTGCCAGCAGTTACAGGTACACCTTC.